The 23 T cell receptor beta chains in this list originate from one sample, sequenced in a study of human T cells and chemical hapten exposure. Time point meaning: patch test 1, 2 weeks after DPC sensitization. The treatment here: therapeutic diphenylcyclopropenone sensitization with weekly scalp DPC. TCRdb passed the RACE reads through MiXCR, listing each CDR3 protein once. Of approximately 340,000 distinct CDR3 sequences listed, about 7% are singletons. The sequencing here drew on whole blood, taken in connection with sensitization to the hapten diphenylcyclopropenone (DPC). All receptors come from a woman aged 18-30 years with alopecia areata. Some clones in this sample may be carry-over from other donors' samples.

The sample holds a few counts of this clonotype. CDR3 bases: TGTGCCAGCAGCTTAGCCCCGCGAGGGGAGTCCTACGAGCAGTACTTC. Residues: CASSLAPRGESYEQYF. The genes are TRBV7-9 and TRBJ2-7; D may correspond to TRBD1 or TRBD2 (5 bases each). Trimming shortened V by 0 bases and J by 1 base, and 13 bases separated the two germline ends. The CDR3 totals 16 residues. The germline gives CDR1 SEHNR, CDR2 FQNEAQ (reference sequence).

This chain links TRBV6-5 with TRBJ1-1, with TRBD1 matching 9 bases. After removal of 2 bases from V and 1 base from J, the junction contained 5 bases not matched to a gene. The CDR3 sequence is 16 residues long. Germline CDR1 and CDR2: MNHEY and SVGAGI. CDR3 residues: CASSYGTGIGNTEAFF. DNA for the CDR3: TGTGCCAGCAGTTACGGGACAGGGATCGGGAACACTGAAGCTTTCTTT.

This clonotype was seen a handful of times. The V gene is TRBV14, the J gene TRBJ1-1; TRBD1 agrees at 8 bases. V lost 6 bases and J lost 5; bases outside the gene matches: 11. CDR3 length: 15 amino acids. CDR1 is SGHDN, CDR2 FVKESK, per germline. In nucleotides, the CDR3 is TGTGCCAGCAGTGCAGGGGGCTCGGTTTGGACTGAAGCTTTCTTT. Encoded protein: CASSAGGSVWTEAFF.

The chain joins TRBV7-9 to TRBJ1-1, with D perhaps matching TRBD1 (5 bases). Trimming cost V 5 bases and J 1 base, with 14 bases left between them. Looked up from germline, CDR1 is SEHNR and CDR2 is FQNEAQ (reference sequence). This CDR3 is 15 amino acids long. The CDR3 reads CASSPLRGTNTEAFF. The CDR3 DNA follows: TGTGCCAGCAGCCCCCTTCGGGGGACGAACACTGAAGCTTTCTTT.

This clonotype was recorded many times. The chain is built from TRBV7-9 and TRBJ1-5; D may be TRBD1 (6 bases). V lost 1 base and J lost 5, with 21 bases in between. This CDR3 is built from 18 residues. CDR1 is SEHNR, CDR2 FQNEAQ, per germline (reference sequence). CDR3 region: CASSLDPGQSGGDQPQHF. As DNA, the CDR3 is TGTGCCAGCAGCTTAGACCCCGGACAGTCCGGAGGCGATCAGCCCCAGCATTTT.

This clonotype was seen repeatedly, ten times or more. This chain uses TRBV11-2 with TRBJ2-3; tentatively, D is TRBD2 (7 bases). V was shortened by 4 bases and J by 2 bases, with 16 bases between the two germline ends. This CDR3 comprises 16 residues. Germline loops: CDR1 SGHAT, CDR2 FQNNGV. CDR3 nucleotides: TGTGCCAGCAGCTCAAGGGGGGGGCTGAACACAGATACGCAGTATTTT. This translates into CASSSRGGLNTDTQYF.

This clonotype was seen more than once but under ten times. The V call is TRBV20-1, the J call TRBJ1-2, with 7 positions matching TRBD1. There are 14 residues in the CDR3. Germline loops: CDR1 DFQATT, CDR2 SNEGSKA (reference sequence). With 5 bases clipped from V and 8 bases from J, the junction kept 14 bases outside the gene matches. CDR3 sequence reads: CSAQTPGQPWGYTF. Here the CDR3 DNA reads TGCAGTGCTCAAACCCCGGGACAGCCATGGGGCTACACCTTC.

This clonotype showed up many times. The rearrangement uses TRBV10-3 and TRBJ2-3, with 9 bases matching TRBD1. CDR1 and CDR2 (germline): ENHRY, SYGVKD. This CDR3 is 14 amino acids long. V was pared by 10 bases and J by 5 bases, with 10 bases of the junction left unmatched. The DNA of the CDR3 is TGTGCCACTAAACCGGGACAGGGAATAGATACGCAGTATTTT. Protein sequence: CATKPGQGIDTQYF.

There are many counts of this clonotype. CDR3 region: CASSLALAGGTQFF. The CDR3 DNA reads TGTGCCAGCAGCTTAGCACTAGCGGGGGGGACGCAGTTCTTC. V and J are TRBV7-2 and TRBJ2-1; 13 bases fit TRBD2. V shed 0 bases, J shed 12 bases, and the junction held 2 bases outside the gene matches. CDR1 is SGHTA, CDR2 FQGNSA, per germline. CDR3 size: 14 residues.

This clonotype was seen only a few times. The chain has TRBV28 and TRBJ1-5; D gene uncertain. The V end lost 5 bases, the J end lost 0 bases, and 20 bases lay between the germline ends. Germline lookup yields CDR1 MDHEN and CDR2 SYDVKM. The CDR3 is 18 amino acids. CDR3 sequence reads: CASSLRLTRTLSNQPQHF. CDR3 nucleotide sequence: TGTGCCAGCAGTCTCAGACTTACCCGAACCCTTAGCAATCAGCCCCAGCATTTT.

This clonotype was detected a few times. This chain links TRBV10-3 with TRBJ1-6; TRBD1 might be the D (6 bases). The length of the CDR3 is 15 residues. V lost 3 bases, J lost 4 bases, and 10 bases lay in between. The V gene's germline CDR1 is ENHRY and CDR2 SYGVKD. The CDR3 loop reads CAISETGPYNSPLHF. As DNA, the CDR3 is TGTGCCATCAGTGAAACAGGGCCTTATAATTCACCCCTCCACTTT.

This chain connects TRBV20-1 to TRBJ2-7; D call uncertain. The V gene's germline CDR1 is DFQATT and CDR2 SNEGSKA (reference sequence). V was pared by 3 bases and J by 9 bases, with 12 bases between. The CDR3 runs to 11 residues. Here the CDR3 reads CSASYGLGQYF. The CDR3 region has the DNA TGCAGTGCTAGTTACGGTCTAGGGCAGTACTTC.

This clonotype was seen only a few times. This chain links TRBV6-1 with TRBJ1-2; maybe TRBD1 (6 bases). With 8 bases removed from V and 0 bases from J, the gap between germline ends came to 13 bases. The CDR3 loop spans 14 amino acids. CDR1 and CDR2 (germline): MNHNS, SASEGT. This CDR3 reads CASLYDRPNYGYTF. DNA for the CDR3: TGTGCCAGCCTTTATGACAGGCCTAACTATGGCTACACCTTC.

This clonotype was seen only a few times. This rearrangement joins TRBV7-9 to TRBJ1-3, with D hard to call. The V and J ends lost 7 bases and 4 bases respectively, with 14 bases between them. The CDR3 totals 14 residues. The germline gives CDR1 SEHNR, CDR2 FQNEAQ (reference sequence). CDR3 protein: CASIGFSLGNTIYF. The CDR3 DNA is TGTGCCAGCATAGGGTTCAGCCTCGGAAACACCATATATTTT.

This clonotype was seen a handful of times. This rearrangement joins TRBV18 to TRBJ1-2, with D unresolved. V dropped 1 base and J dropped 6 bases, with 9 bases sitting between them. CDR1 is KGHSH and CDR2 is LQKENI in the germline V gene. There are 13 residues in the CDR3. The CDR3 sequence is CASSPQGSDGYTF. In DNA form, the CDR3 reads TGTGCCAGCTCACCACAGGGATCAGATGGCTACACCTTC.

The V call is TRBV4-2, the J call TRBJ1-2, with D hard to call. V lost 3 bases, J lost 7 bases, and 15 bases lay in between. CDR3 size: 14 residues. Germline CDR1 LGHNA, CDR2 YNFKEQ. CDR3 DNA sequence: TGTGCCAGCAGCCAGGTAGGGTCAGGCGTTGGCTACACCTTC. It codes for CASSQVGSGVGYTF.

This clonotype appeared a few times. The chain joins TRBV3-1 to TRBJ1-1; no clear D gene. V dropped 1 base and J dropped 5 bases, with 20 bases sitting between them. The CDR3 loop spans 17 amino acids. From germline, CDR1 is LGHDT and CDR2 YNNKEL (reference sequence). CDR3 bases: TGTGCCAGCAGCCAAGGAGGGCCCCCGCTAGATGAGACTGAAGCTTTCTTT. It translates to CASSQGGPPLDETEAFF.

A few counts support this clonotype. The chain recombines TRBV11-2 with TRBJ2-5; no clear D gene. Germline V gene lookup returns CDR1 SGHAT and CDR2 FQNNGV. CDR3 length: 13 amino acids. The germline V and J ends were trimmed by 1 base and 7 bases, with 10 bases remaining between them. The CDR3 sequence: CASSLGAFRTQYF. The CDR3 DNA sequence: TGTGCCAGCAGCTTAGGGGCCTTCCGGACCCAGTACTTC.

Only a few counts were recorded for this clonotype. J is TRBJ1-2 and V is TRBV20-1; unclear D gene. Germline-derived CDR1 and CDR2 are DFQATT and SNEGSKA (reference sequence). This CDR3 is built from 13 residues. V lost 5 bases, J lost 8 bases, and 18 bases lay in between. The CDR3, as DNA: TGCAGTGCTCAGACCCCTAACTCTAGAGGCTACACCTTC. This sequence encodes CSAQTPNSRGYTF.

The chain combines TRBV27 with TRBJ1-1; 12 bases line up with TRBD1. Germline CDR1 is MNHEY and CDR2 is SMNVEV (reference sequence). The CDR3 length is 17 residues. J gave up 5 bases and V 8 bases, and 15 bases lay outside the gene matches. The CDR3 here is CASSSTGTGGVGTEAFF. DNA of the CDR3: TGTGCCAGCTCTTCCACGGGGACAGGGGGCGTTGGAACTGAAGCTTTCTTT.

This clonotype was counted at least ten times. This rearrangement joins TRBV28 to TRBJ2-7; TRBD2 aligns across 9 bases. CDR1 and CDR2 (germline): MDHEN, SYDVKM. CDR3 length: 14 residues. Trimming cost V 10 bases and J 1 base; bases outside gene matches: 8. CDR3 loop: CAILSGGPSYEQYF. CDR3 DNA: TGTGCCATCTTAAGCGGGGGGCCTTCCTACGAGCAGTACTTC. The full variable domain, rest sourced from reference TRBV28 and TRBJ2-7, is DVKVTQSSRYLVKRTGEKVFLECVQDMDHENMFWYRQDPGLGLRLIYFSYDVKMKEKGDIPEGYSVSREKKERFSLILESASTNQTSMYLCAILSGGPSYEQYFGPGTRLTVT.

This chain links TRBV4-2 with TRBJ2-2, with 9 bases lining up with TRBD2. V shed 4 bases, J shed 0 bases, and the junction held 6 bases outside the gene matches. This CDR3 region has 17 residues. The germline V gene encodes CDR1 LGHNA and CDR2 YNFKEQ. The CDR3 DNA is TGTGCCAGCAGCCCAAGAACTAGCGGGTCGAACACCGGGGAGCTGTTTTTT. Its protein is CASSPRTSGSNTGELFF.

This clonotype was seen a few times. The rearrangement links TRBV18 to TRBJ1-6; D is perhaps TRBD1 (6 bases). Germline loops: CDR1 KGHSH, CDR2 LQKENI. The V and J ends lost 1 base and 5 bases respectively, with 9 bases between them. This CDR3 comprises 15 residues. The CDR3 spells CASSPQTGDNSPLHF. Written as DNA, the CDR3 is TGTGCCAGCTCACCACAGACAGGCGATAATTCACCCCTCCACTTT.